The 19 T cell receptor beta chains presented below share a single source sample, sequenced in a study of cytomegalovirus exposure and HLA in healthy donors. The PCR employed 60 Vbeta primers together with 13 Jbeta primers. Libraries were prepared by immunoSEQ multiplex PCR; TCRdb keeps only in-frame clonotypes and omits some of them. The table records around 150,000 clones, roughly three quarters of them present only once. The sequencing sample was made of PBMCs. The source is a male donor in good health and CMV-seropositive.

This clone was seen a handful of times. This chain links TRBV4-1 with TRBJ2-7; D may be TRBD2 (5 bases). This CDR3 has 16 amino acids. Germline assignment: CDR1 MGHRA and CDR2 YSYEKL. V was trimmed by 4 bases and J by 5 bases, leaving 21 bases between them. The CDR3 DNA follows: TGCGCCAGCAGCCTACTCCCGAGGAGGTCAGGCGACGAGCAGTACTTC. This sequence encodes CASSLLPRRSGDEQYF.

This clone has just a few counts. V gene TRBV6-5 combines with J gene TRBJ2-2, with a tentative D call TRBD1 (5 bases). Between the trimmed V and J ends, which lost 11 bases and 8 bases, there was a span of 9 bases. Per germline, CDR1 MNHEY and CDR2 SVGAGI. The length of the CDR3 is 10 residues. The DNA of the CDR3 is TGTGCCGTAGGGGTGGGGGAGCTGTTTTTT. Its protein product is CAVGVGELFF.

The rearrangement joins TRBV5-1 to TRBJ2-5; no clear D. V lost 0 bases and J 5 bases, leaving 14 bases between the germline ends. This CDR3 comprises 15 residues. CDR1 and CDR2 from the germline V gene are SGHRS and YFSETQ. The DNA for the CDR3 is TGCGCCAGCAGCTTGGTACTCCGGGTCGAGGAGACCCAGTACTTC. Residues: CASSLVLRVEETQYF.

The chain joins TRBV7-9 to TRBJ2-3; 11 bases match TRBD2. This CDR3 region has 14 residues. V was pared by 7 bases and J by 6 bases, with 6 bases of the junction left unmatched. Germline assignment: CDR1 SEHNR and CDR2 FQNEAQ (reference sequence). For the CDR3, the DNA is TGTGCCAGCACGCCCGGGACTAGCGGCGATACGCAGTATTTT. It codes for CASTPGTSGDTQYF. The complete variable domain, with remaining parts taken from reference TRBV7-9 and TRBJ2-3, reads DTGVSQNPRHKITKRGQNVTFRCDPISEHNRLYWYRQTLGQGPEFLTYFQNEAQLEKSRLLSDRFSAERPKGSFSTLEIQRTEQGDSAMYLCASTPGTSGDTQYFGPGTRLTVL.

This sequence joins TRBV6-1 and TRBJ2-1, with 9 bases identical to TRBD2. Trimming at V came to 0 bases and at J to 0 bases, leaving 0 bases not matched to a gene. The CDR3 length is 16 residues. CDR1 and CDR2 from the germline V gene are MNHNS and SASEGT. DNA for the CDR3: TGTGCCAGCAGTGAAGCTAGCGGGGGCTCCTACAATGAGCAGTTCTTC. The encoded protein is CASSEASGGSYNEQFF.

The CDR3 DNA is TGCGCCAGCAGCCCGATACTTGCAACTAATGAAAAACTGTTTTTT. This translates into CASSPILATNEKLFF. V and J are TRBV4-3 and TRBJ1-4; D unresolved. Trimming pared 4 bases from V and 0 bases from J, leaving 9 bases between. Per the germline V gene, CDR1 is LGHNA and CDR2 is YSLEER. The CDR3 loop spans 15 amino acids.

This clone has a handful of counts. The chain employs TRBV6-1 and TRBJ1-2; the D gene is possibly TRBD1 (5 bases). In germline, CDR1 is MNHNS, CDR2 SASEGT. The length of the CDR3 is 13 residues. V was clipped by 6 bases and J by 6 bases, with 14 bases between them. This chain's CDR3 is CASSQESGDGYTF. CDR3 DNA sequence: TGTGCCAGCAGCCAAGAGTCGGGGGATGGCTACACCTTC.

The rearrangement joins TRBV27 to TRBJ2-1, with 8 bases fitting TRBD1. This CDR3 contains 15 residues. In germline, CDR1 is MNHEY, CDR2 SMNVEV (reference sequence). Trimming cost V 5 bases and J 9 bases; bases outside gene matches: 12. The chain's CDR3 is CASSPGQGLKGEQFF. The CDR3 DNA reads as TGTGCCAGCAGTCCCGGACAGGGCCTTAAAGGTGAGCAGTTCTTC.

The rearrangement uses TRBV7-2 and TRBJ1-6, with a tentative D call TRBD1 (5 bases). The CDR3 totals 15 residues. V was shortened by 1 base and J by 7 bases, with 11 bases between the two germline ends. Germline V gene lookup returns CDR1 SGHTA and CDR2 FQGNSA. As DNA, the CDR3 is TGTGCCAGCAGCTTAGTCTCGGGGGAGAATTCACCCCTCCACTTT. As protein: CASSLVSGENSPLHF.

The genes are TRBV5-4 and TRBJ1-6; 11 bases match TRBD1. V shed 3 bases and J 9 bases; nucleotides not matched to a gene: 2. This CDR3 contains 14 residues. CDR1 is SGHNT, CDR2 YYREEE, per germline (reference sequence). The CDR3 is CASSSGQGGSPLHF. CDR3 DNA: TGTGCCAGCAGCTCGGGACAGGGGGGTTCACCCCTCCACTTT.

The genes are TRBV14 and TRBJ1-4; no reliable D call. CDR1 is SGHDN, CDR2 FVKESK, per germline. The germline V and J ends were trimmed by 4 bases and 0 bases, with 12 bases remaining between them. The CDR3 runs to 16 residues. CDR3 nucleotides: TGTGCCAGCAGCCCAGGCAACAGTGCAACTAATGAAAAACTGTTTTTT. Encoded protein: CASSPGNSATNEKLFF.

This chain connects TRBV7-9 to TRBJ2-5; tentatively, D is TRBD1 (6 bases). The J call could be wrong; TRBJ2-7 is a better fit for the DNA end. Germline CDR1 and CDR2: SEHNR and FQNEAQ (reference sequence). The CDR3 runs to 12 residues. The CDR3 sequence is CASSMDSYEQYF. The CDR3, as DNA: TGTGCCAGCAGCATGGACAGTTACGAGCAGTACTTC.

The V call is TRBV25-1, the J call TRBJ1-5; 7 positions agree with TRBD1. Germline V gene lookup returns CDR1 MGHDK and CDR2 SYGVNS. Losses at the gene ends were 1 base for V and 5 bases for J; bases not matched to a gene: 5. This CDR3 comprises 15 residues. The CDR3 sequence is CASSEWGRGDQPQHF. The CDR3 DNA reads as TGTGCCAGCAGTGAATGGGGCAGGGGGGATCAGCCCCAGCATTTT.

The V and J genes are TRBV19 and TRBJ1-5, with no clear D. This CDR3 contains 17 residues. Trimming took off 0 bases at V and 0 bases at J, with 12 bases between the two ends. Germline values: CDR1 LNHDA, CDR2 SQIVND (reference sequence). The CDR3, as DNA: TGTGCCAGTAGTATAGAGACCAGCGACTATAGCAATCAGCCCCAGCATTTT. Translated: CASSIETSDYSNQPQHF.

V and J are TRBV7-2 and TRBJ2-7, with TRBD2 as a possible D gene (6 bases). CDR1 SGHTA and CDR2 FQGNSA come from the germline V gene. The V end lost 5 bases, the J end lost 3 bases, and 8 bases lay between the germline ends. This CDR3 spans 12 amino acids. The CDR3 DNA reads TGTGCCAGCAGCGCTAGCGACTACGAGCAGTACTTC. This encodes CASSASDYEQYF.

The chain links TRBV9 to TRBJ2-7; D is perhaps TRBD1 (5 bases). CDR3 length: 15 residues. CDR1 is SGDLS and CDR2 is YYNGEE in the germline V gene. The germline V and J ends were trimmed by 0 bases and 5 bases, with 15 bases remaining between them. CDR3 nucleotide sequence: TGTGCCAGCAGCGTAGCTTTCCAGGGATTTCACGAGCAGTACTTC. The encoded protein is CASSVAFQGFHEQYF.

This chain uses TRBV5-1 with TRBJ2-1, with TRBD2 matching over 8 bases. Germline V gene lookup returns CDR1 SGHRS and CDR2 YFSETQ. V gave up 4 bases and J gave up 5 bases; unmatched junction bases: 8. The CDR3 sequence is 15 residues long. CDR3 sequence: CASSPRGGANNEQFF. The CDR3 DNA is TGCGCCAGCAGCCCCCGGGGGGGGGCAAACAATGAGCAGTTCTTC.

The J gene is TRBJ1-1, the V gene TRBV2, with D tentatively TRBD1 (5 bases). The CDR3 totals 13 residues. Trimming left V 4 bases short and J 2 bases short, with 8 bases between. Looked up from germline, CDR1 is SNHLY and CDR2 is FYNNEI. CDR3 DNA: TGTGCCAGCAGTGCGGGGGGAAACACTGAAGCTTTCTTT. Its protein product is CASSAGGNTEAFF.

J is TRBJ2-2 and V is TRBV4-3; the match to TRBD2 covers 13 bases. The CDR3 runs 18 residues. Germline V CDR1 and CDR2: LGHNA, YSLEER. V lost 2 bases to trimming and J lost 1 base; unmatched junction nucleotides: 4. The CDR3 protein is CASSQLRLAGGNTGELFF. The DNA for the CDR3 is TGCGCCAGCAGCCAACTCCGACTAGCGGGGGGGAACACCGGGGAGCTGTTTTTT.